A selection of T cell receptor beta chains follows, all from one sample in a study of cytomegalovirus exposure and HLA in healthy donors. Only in-frame clones appear in the TCRdb table, and some are missing; sequencing was by immunoSEQ multiplex PCR. The sample consists of under 100,000 clones, 78% of them appearing once. Material for sequencing was PBMCs. Receptors were obtained from a man between 18 and 35 years old in good health and CMV-seropositive. The CDR3 runs from the conserved cysteine through the conserved F or W. D genes are given only for firm matches. A clone size is listed for some rows: how often the clone was seen (once, few, many), or a class if it is expanded.

J gene: TRBJ2-2
D gene: .
V gene: TRBV5-1
clone size: .
CDR3 protein: CASSFELSGELFF
CDR3 DNA: TGCGCCAGCAGCTTCGAGTTGTCCGGGGAGCTGTTTTTT

J gene: TRBJ1-1
D gene: .
V gene: TRBV11-2
clone size: few
CDR3 protein: CASSLRGQTEAFF
CDR3 DNA: TGTGCCAGCAGCTTACGCGGACAGACTGAAGCTTTCTTT

J gene: TRBJ1-2
D gene: .
V gene: TRBV15
clone size: .
CDR3 protein: CATSRDFIYGYTF
CDR3 DNA: TGTGCCACCAGCAGAGACTTTATCTATGGCTACACCTTC

J gene: TRBJ2-2
D gene: .
V gene: TRBV10-3
clone size: few
CDR3 protein: CAISGGPGYTGELFF
CDR3 DNA: TGTGCCATCAGTGGTGGGCCCGGTTACACCGGGGAGCTGTTTTTT

J gene: TRBJ1-5
D gene: .
V gene: TRBV21-1
clone size: .
CDR3 protein: CASSNNGTGEGLDNQPQHF
CDR3 DNA: TGTGCCAGCAGCAACAATGGGACAGGGGAGGGTTTGGATAATCAGCCCCAGCATTTT

J gene: TRBJ1-1
D gene: .
V gene: TRBV19
clone size: few
CDR3 protein: CASSRDTMNTEAFF
CDR3 DNA: TGTGCCAGTAGTCGGGACACCATGAACACTGAAGCTTTCTTT

J gene: TRBJ2-5
D gene: TRBD2
V gene: TRBV5-1
clone size: .
CDR3 protein: CASQSGTSFEGETQYF
CDR3 DNA: TGCGCCAGTCAATCCGGGACTAGCTTCGAAGGAGAGACCCAGTACTTC

J gene: TRBJ2-5
D gene: .
V gene: TRBV29-1
clone size: .
CDR3 protein: CSVPGTGAGETQYF
CDR3 DNA: TGCAGCGTCCCTGGGACGGGAGCGGGTGAGACCCAGTACTTC

J gene: TRBJ2-5
D gene: TRBD2
V gene: TRBV5-4
clone size: .
CDR3 protein: CASSPGTSGQETQYF
CDR3 DNA: TGTGCCAGCAGCCCCGGGACTAGCGGACAAGAGACCCAGTACTTC

J gene: TRBJ1-5
D gene: TRBD1
V gene: TRBV2
clone size: once
CDR3 protein: CASKGDRGSFQPQHF
CDR3 DNA: TGTGCCAGCAAAGGGGACAGGGGTTCTTTTCAGCCCCAGCATTTT

J gene: TRBJ2-2
D gene: TRBD2
V gene: TRBV5-4
clone size: once
CDR3 protein: CASSFTSGSYTGELFF
CDR3 DNA: TGTGCCAGCAGCTTCACTAGCGGGAGTTACACCGGGGAGCTGTTTTTT

J gene: TRBJ2-7
D gene: .
V gene: TRBV28
clone size: .
CDR3 protein: CATRDTKQYF
CDR3 DNA: TGTGCCACCCGCGACACGAAGCAGTACTTC

J gene: TRBJ1-1
D gene: .
V gene: TRBV2
clone size: .
CDR3 protein: CASSRTEPMNTEAFF
CDR3 DNA: TGTGCCAGCAGTCGTACAGAACCCATGAACACTGAAGCTTTCTTT

J gene: TRBJ2-1
D gene: TRBD1
V gene: TRBV4-1
clone size: .
CDR3 protein: CASSQVPTGAYNEQFF
CDR3 DNA: TGCGCCAGCAGCCAAGTCCCGACAGGGGCTTACAATGAGCAGTTCTTC

J gene: TRBJ1-1
D gene: TRBD1
V gene: TRBV5-8
clone size: .
CDR3 protein: CASSLFQGAEAFF
CDR3 DNA: TGTGCCAGCAGCTTGTTCCAGGGGGCTGAAGCTTTCTTT

J gene: TRBJ2-7
D gene: .
V gene: TRBV5-4
clone size: .
CDR3 protein: CASSFGGPYEQYF
CDR3 DNA: TGTGCCAGCAGCTTTGGAGGTCCCTACGAGCAGTACTTC

J gene: TRBJ2-7
D gene: .
V gene: TRBV4-1
clone size: few
CDR3 protein: CASSLARTYEQYF
CDR3 DNA: TGCGCCAGCAGCCTAGCGCGGACCTACGAGCAGTACTTC

J gene: TRBJ2-1
D gene: .
V gene: TRBV9
clone size: .
CDR3 protein: CASSGGAASYNEQFF
CDR3 DNA: TGTGCCAGCAGCGGTGGGGCGGCCTCCTACAATGAGCAGTTCTTC

J gene: TRBJ1-5
D gene: .
V gene: TRBV11-2
clone size: .
CDR3 protein: CASSSRTGNQPQHF
CDR3 DNA: TGTGCCAGCAGCTCCCGGACAGGCAATCAGCCCCAGCATTTT

J gene: TRBJ2-7
D gene: .
V gene: TRBV6-5
clone size: .
CDR3 protein: CASSYKGHNYEQYF
CDR3 DNA: TGTGCCAGCAGTTATAAGGGACACAACTACGAGCAGTACTTC

J gene: TRBJ2-3
D gene: TRBD1
V gene: TRBV7-9
clone size: .
CDR3 protein: CASSLDGTATDTQYF
CDR3 DNA: TGTGCCAGCAGCTTAGATGGGACAGCCACAGATACGCAGTATTTT

J gene: TRBJ2-5
D gene: .
V gene: TRBV5-1
clone size: .
CDR3 protein: CASSPDSQETQYF
CDR3 DNA: TGCGCCAGCAGCCCCGACAGCCAAGAGACCCAGTACTTC

J gene: TRBJ2-1
D gene: TRBD2
V gene: TRBV7-9
clone size: once
CDR3 protein: CASSLAGGSNEQFF
CDR3 DNA: TGTGCCAGTTCCCTAGCGGGAGGTTCCAATGAGCAGTTCTTC

J gene: TRBJ1-4
D gene: TRBD1
V gene: TRBV6-5
clone size: .
CDR3 protein: CASSYRTGGGEKLFF
CDR3 DNA: TGTGCCAGCAGTTACCGGACAGGGGGGGGTGAAAAACTGTTTTTT

J gene: TRBJ1-5
D gene: .
V gene: TRBV4-2
clone size: .
CDR3 protein: CASSQRRAINQPQHF
CDR3 DNA: TGTGCCAGCAGCCAAAGGAGGGCTATCAATCAGCCCCAGCATTTT

J gene: TRBJ2-7
D gene: .
V gene: TRBV5-6
clone size: .
CDR3 protein: CASSLPNSYEQYF
CDR3 DNA: TGTGCCAGCAGCTTGCCCAACTCCTACGAGCAGTACTTC

J gene: TRBJ2-3
D gene: TRBD2
V gene: TRBV5-1
clone size: .
CDR3 protein: CASSFQVLAGDTDTQYF
CDR3 DNA: TGCGCCAGCAGCTTCCAAGTACTAGCGGGGGACACAGATACGCAGTATTTT

J gene: TRBJ2-1
D gene: TRBD2
V gene: TRBV19
clone size: .
CDR3 protein: CASSLLAANNEQFF
CDR3 DNA: TGTGCCAGTAGTTTACTAGCGGCGAACAATGAGCAGTTCTTC

J gene: TRBJ1-2
D gene: .
V gene: TRBV27
clone size: .
CDR3 protein: CASSLTGFYGYTF
CDR3 DNA: TGTGCCAGCAGTCTTACAGGGTTCTATGGCTACACCTTC

J gene: TRBJ2-3
D gene: .
V gene: TRBV29-1
clone size: .
CDR3 protein: CSVIPFLEGSTDTQYF
CDR3 DNA: TGCAGCGTCATCCCTTTTCTGGAGGGGAGCACAGATACGCAGTATTTT

J gene: TRBJ1-1
D gene: .
V gene: TRBV6-5
clone size: .
CDR3 protein: CASSYSPGNTEAFF
CDR3 DNA: TGTGCCAGCAGTTACTCCCCGGGGAACACTGAAGCTTTCTTT

J gene: TRBJ2-1
D gene: .
V gene: TRBV29-1
clone size: .
CDR3 protein: CSTGGNEQFF
CDR3 DNA: TGCAGCACTGGAGGGAATGAGCAGTTCTTC

J gene: TRBJ2-1
D gene: .
V gene: TRBV10-2
clone size: once
CDR3 protein: CASFSGTLPYNEQFF
CDR3 DNA: TGCGCCAGCTTTTCAGGGACTCTACCCTACAATGAGCAGTTCTTC

J gene: TRBJ1-5
D gene: .
V gene: TRBV7-8
clone size: .
CDR3 protein: CASSLGRMGNQPQHF
CDR3 DNA: TGTGCCAGCAGCTTAGGGCGGATGGGCAATCAGCCCCAGCATTTT

J gene: TRBJ2-3
D gene: .
V gene: TRBV6-5
clone size: .
CDR3 protein: CASSYGAYTDTQYF
CDR3 DNA: TGTGCCAGCAGTTACGGGGCTTACACAGATACGCAGTATTTT

J gene: TRBJ2-1
D gene: .
V gene: TRBV29-1
clone size: .
CDR3 protein: CSVENLPSNEQFF
CDR3 DNA: TGCAGCGTTGAAAACCTACCTTCCAATGAGCAGTTCTTC

J gene: TRBJ2-1
D gene: TRBD2
V gene: TRBV10-3
clone size: .
CDR3 protein: CAISEVLAGVGNEQFF
CDR3 DNA: TGTGCCATCAGTGAGGTACTAGCGGGAGTGGGTAATGAGCAGTTCTTC

J gene: TRBJ1-1
D gene: .
V gene: TRBV7-7
clone size: .
CDR3 protein: CASSHTDGEEAFF
CDR3 DNA: TGTGCTAGCAGCCATACTGACGGGGAGGAGGCTTTCTTT

J gene: TRBJ1-1
D gene: TRBD1
V gene: TRBV19
clone size: .
CDR3 protein: CASSTLRTGLTEAFF
CDR3 DNA: TGTGCCAGTAGTACACTTAGGACAGGTTTGACTGAAGCTTTCTTT

J gene: TRBJ1-1
D gene: TRBD1
V gene: TRBV28
clone size: .
CDR3 protein: CASNPQGAQGTEAFF
CDR3 DNA: TGTGCCAGCAACCCGCAGGGGGCTCAAGGGACTGAAGCTTTCTTT

J gene: TRBJ2-7
D gene: TRBD1
V gene: TRBV5-1
clone size: .
CDR3 protein: CASSWGPGQGLEQYF
CDR3 DNA: TGCGCCAGCAGCTGGGGGCCGGGACAGGGACTCGAGCAGTACTTC

J gene: TRBJ2-6
D gene: .
V gene: TRBV7-8
clone size: .
CDR3 protein: CASSLTGTGTSGANVLTF
CDR3 DNA: TGTGCCAGCAGCTTAACCGGGACTGGGACCTCTGGGGCCAACGTCCTGACTTTC

J gene: TRBJ2-3
D gene: TRBD2
V gene: TRBV9
clone size: once
CDR3 protein: CASSVMAGGDTQYF
CDR3 DNA: TGTGCCAGCAGCGTAATGGCGGGAGGAGATACGCAGTATTTT

J gene: TRBJ1-2
D gene: .
V gene: TRBV6-5
clone size: .
CDR3 protein: CASSLTSMGAQGYTF
CDR3 DNA: TGTGCCAGCAGTCTTACCTCAATGGGGGCACAGGGCTACACCTTC

J gene: TRBJ1-1
D gene: .
V gene: TRBV27
clone size: .
CDR3 protein: CASWGGTEAFF
CDR3 DNA: TGTGCCAGCTGGGGGGGCACTGAAGCTTTCTTT

J gene: TRBJ2-3
D gene: .
V gene: TRBV10-2
clone size: .
CDR3 protein: CASGKDRPTDTQYF
CDR3 DNA: TGCGCCAGCGGTAAGGACAGACCCACAGATACGCAGTATTTT

J gene: TRBJ1-1
D gene: .
V gene: TRBV19
clone size: .
CDR3 protein: CASIDRNTEAFF
CDR3 DNA: TGTGCCAGTATAGACAGAAACACTGAAGCTTTCTTT

J gene: TRBJ1-1
D gene: .
V gene: TRBV5-1
clone size: .
CDR3 protein: CASSFGNTEAFF
CDR3 DNA: TGCGCCAGCAGCTTCGGGAACACTGAAGCTTTCTTT

J gene: TRBJ2-6
D gene: .
V gene: TRBV27
clone size: .
CDR3 protein: CASRQYSGANVLTF
CDR3 DNA: TGTGCCAGCAGACAATACTCTGGGGCCAACGTCCTGACTTTC

J gene: TRBJ2-7
D gene: TRBD1
V gene: TRBV27
clone size: once
CDR3 protein: CASMKDRGSEQYF
CDR3 DNA: TGTGCCAGCATGAAGGACAGGGGATCCGAGCAGTACTTC